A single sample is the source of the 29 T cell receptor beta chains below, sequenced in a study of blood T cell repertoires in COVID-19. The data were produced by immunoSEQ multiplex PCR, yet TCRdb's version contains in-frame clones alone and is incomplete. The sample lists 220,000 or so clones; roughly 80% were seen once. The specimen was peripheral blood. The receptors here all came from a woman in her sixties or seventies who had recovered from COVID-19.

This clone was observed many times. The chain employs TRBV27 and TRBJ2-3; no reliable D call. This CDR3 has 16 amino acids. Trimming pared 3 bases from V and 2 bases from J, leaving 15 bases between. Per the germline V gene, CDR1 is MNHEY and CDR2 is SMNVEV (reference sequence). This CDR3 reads CASSLGSRDFTDTQYF. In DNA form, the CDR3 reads TGTGCCAGCAGTTTGGGTTCGAGAGACTTCACAGATACGCAGTATTTT.

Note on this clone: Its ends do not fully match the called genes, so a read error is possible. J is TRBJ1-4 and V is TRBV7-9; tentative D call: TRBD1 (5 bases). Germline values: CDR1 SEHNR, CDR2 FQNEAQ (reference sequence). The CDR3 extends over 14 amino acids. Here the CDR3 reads CASSLGPRAEILFF. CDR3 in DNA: TGTGCCAGCAGCTTAGGCCCCAGGGCCGAAATACTGTTTTTT.

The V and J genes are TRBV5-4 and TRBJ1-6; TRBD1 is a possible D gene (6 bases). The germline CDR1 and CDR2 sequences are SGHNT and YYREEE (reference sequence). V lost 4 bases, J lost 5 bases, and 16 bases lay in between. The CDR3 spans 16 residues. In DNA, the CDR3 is TGTGCCAGCAGCGAAGATTGGGGGCGGGATAATTCACCCCTCCACTTT. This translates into CASSEDWGRDNSPLHF.

The CDR3 here is CASSTQQGSQVYNEQFF. As DNA, the CDR3 is TGTGCCAGCAGCACCCAACAGGGATCCCAGGTCTACAATGAGCAGTTCTTC. The chain uses TRBV11-2 and TRBJ2-1; perhaps TRBD1 as D (6 bases). CDR3 length: 17 amino acids. Trimming took 5 bases from V and 3 from J, leaving 20 bases between them. Germline values: CDR1 SGHAT, CDR2 FQNNGV.

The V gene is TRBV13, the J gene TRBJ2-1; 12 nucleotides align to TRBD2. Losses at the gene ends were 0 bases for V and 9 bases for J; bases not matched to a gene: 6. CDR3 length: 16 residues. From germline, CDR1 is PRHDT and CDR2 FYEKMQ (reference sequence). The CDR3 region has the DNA TGTGCCAGCAGCTTAGGAGCTAGCGGGGGGGCGGGTGAGCAGTTCTTC. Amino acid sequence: CASSLGASGGAGEQFF. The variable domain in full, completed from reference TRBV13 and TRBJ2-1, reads AAGVIQSPRHLIKEKRETATLKCYPIPRHDTVYWYQQGPGQDPQFLISFYEKMQSDKGSIPDRFSAQQFSDYHSELNMSSLELGDSALYFCASSLGASGGAGEQFFGPGTRLTVL.

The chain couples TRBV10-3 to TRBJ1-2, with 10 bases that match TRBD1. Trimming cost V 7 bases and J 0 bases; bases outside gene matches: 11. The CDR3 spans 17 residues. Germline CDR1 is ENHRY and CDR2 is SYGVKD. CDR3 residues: CAINPGQGTTANYGYTF. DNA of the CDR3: TGTGCCATCAACCCGGGACAGGGGACGACGGCTAACTATGGCTACACCTTC.

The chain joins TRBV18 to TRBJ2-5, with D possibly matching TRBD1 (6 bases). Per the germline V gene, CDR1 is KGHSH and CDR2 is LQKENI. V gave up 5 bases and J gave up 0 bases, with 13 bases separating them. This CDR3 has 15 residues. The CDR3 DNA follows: TGTGCCAGCTCATTAACCGCAGGGGACCAAGAGACCCAGTACTTC. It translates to CASSLTAGDQETQYF.

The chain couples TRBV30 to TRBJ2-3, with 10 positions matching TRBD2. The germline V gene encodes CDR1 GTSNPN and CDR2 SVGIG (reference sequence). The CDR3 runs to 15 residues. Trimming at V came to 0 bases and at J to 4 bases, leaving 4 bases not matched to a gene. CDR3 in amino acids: CAWSVSGGAADTQYF. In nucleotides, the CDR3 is TGTGCCTGGAGTGTCAGCGGGGGGGCGGCAGATACGCAGTATTTT. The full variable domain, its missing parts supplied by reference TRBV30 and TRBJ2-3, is SQTIHQWPATLVQPVGSPLSLECTVEGTSNPNLYWYRQAAGRGLQLLFYSVGIGQISSEVPQNLSASRPQDRQFILSSKKLLLSDSGFYLCAWSVSGGAADTQYFGPGTRLTVL.

The CDR3 region is CASSEGLAGPDTQYF. The CDR3 coding sequence is TGCGCCAGCAGTGAAGGACTAGCGGGTCCAGATACGCAGTATTTT. The chain carries TRBV10-1 and TRBJ2-3; 11 bases align to TRBD2. The trim removed 3 bases at V and 4 bases at J, leaving 3 bases unmatched. This CDR3 is built from 15 residues. Germline CDR1 and CDR2: WNHNN and SYGVQD (reference sequence).

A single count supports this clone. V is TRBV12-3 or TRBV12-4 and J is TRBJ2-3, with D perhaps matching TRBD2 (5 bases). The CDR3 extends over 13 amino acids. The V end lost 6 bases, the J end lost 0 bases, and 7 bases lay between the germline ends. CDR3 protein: CASSRTSTDTQYF. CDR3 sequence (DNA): TGTGCCAGCAGCCGGACTAGCACAGATACGCAGTATTTT.

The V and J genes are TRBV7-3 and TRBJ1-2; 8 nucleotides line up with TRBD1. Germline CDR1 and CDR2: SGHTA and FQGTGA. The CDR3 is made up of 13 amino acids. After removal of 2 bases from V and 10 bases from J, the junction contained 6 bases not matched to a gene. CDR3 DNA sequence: TGTGCCAGCAGCTTAGACACAGGGGGAGCCTACACCTTC. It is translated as CASSLDTGGAYTF.

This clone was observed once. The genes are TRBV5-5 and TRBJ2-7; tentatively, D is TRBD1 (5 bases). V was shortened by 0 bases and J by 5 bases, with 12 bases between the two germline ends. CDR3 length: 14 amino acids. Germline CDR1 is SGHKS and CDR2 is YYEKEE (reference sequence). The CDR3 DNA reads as TGTGCCAGCAGCTTGGCGCCAGGGAACCACGAGCAGTACTTC. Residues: CASSLAPGNHEQYF.

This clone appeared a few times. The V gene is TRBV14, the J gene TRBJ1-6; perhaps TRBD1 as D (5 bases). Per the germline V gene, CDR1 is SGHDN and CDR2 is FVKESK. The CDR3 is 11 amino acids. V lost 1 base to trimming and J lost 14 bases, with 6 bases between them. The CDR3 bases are TGTGCCAGCAGCCAAGGGGGCACCCTCCACTTT. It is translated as CASSQGGTLHF.

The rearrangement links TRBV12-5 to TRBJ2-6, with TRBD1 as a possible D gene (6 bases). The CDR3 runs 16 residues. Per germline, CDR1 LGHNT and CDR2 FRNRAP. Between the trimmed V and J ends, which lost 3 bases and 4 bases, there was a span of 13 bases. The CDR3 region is CASGFATGSGANVLTF. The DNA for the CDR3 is TGTGCTAGTGGTTTCGCTACAGGGTCAGGGGCCAACGTCCTGACTTTC.

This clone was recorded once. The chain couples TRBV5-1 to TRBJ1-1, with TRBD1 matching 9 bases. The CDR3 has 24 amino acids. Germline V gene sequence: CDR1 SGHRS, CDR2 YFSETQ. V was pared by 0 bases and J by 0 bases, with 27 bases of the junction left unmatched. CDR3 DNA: TGCGCCAGCAGCTTGGAGGGACAGGGAAAGCCAATCCGCCGGAGAGACACTATGAACACTGAAGCTTTCTTT. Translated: CASSLEGQGKPIRRRDTMNTEAFF.

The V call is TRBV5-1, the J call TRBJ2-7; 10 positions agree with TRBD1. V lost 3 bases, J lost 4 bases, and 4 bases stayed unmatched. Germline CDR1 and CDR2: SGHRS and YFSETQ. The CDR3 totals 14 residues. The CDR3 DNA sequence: TGCGCCAGCAGCTCCGGGACAGGGGTATACGAGCAGTACTTC. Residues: CASSSGTGVYEQYF.

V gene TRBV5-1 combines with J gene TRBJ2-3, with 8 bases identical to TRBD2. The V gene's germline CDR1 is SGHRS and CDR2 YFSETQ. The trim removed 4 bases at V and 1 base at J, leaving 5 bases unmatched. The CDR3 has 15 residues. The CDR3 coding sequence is TGCGCCAGCAGCCAGCGGGGGACCCGCACAGATACGCAGTATTTT. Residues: CASSQRGTRTDTQYF. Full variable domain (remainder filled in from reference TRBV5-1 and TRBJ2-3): KAGVTQTPRYLIKTRGQQVTLSCSPISGHRSVSWYQQTPGQGLQFLFEYFSETQRNKGNFPGRFSGRQFSNSRSEMNVSTLELGDSALYLCASSQRGTRTDTQYFGPGTRLTVL.

Here the CDR3 reads CSASPLRGEGADTQYF. For the CDR3, the DNA is TGCAGTGCTAGTCCCCTGCGGGGGGAGGGCGCAGATACGCAGTATTTT. This chain joins TRBV20-1 and TRBJ2-3; 8 bases match TRBD2. This CDR3 is 16 amino acids long. The germline V gene has CDR1 DFQATT and CDR2 SNEGSKA (reference sequence). The V gene end was trimmed by 3 bases and the J gene end by 4 bases; junction bases not matched to a gene: 12.

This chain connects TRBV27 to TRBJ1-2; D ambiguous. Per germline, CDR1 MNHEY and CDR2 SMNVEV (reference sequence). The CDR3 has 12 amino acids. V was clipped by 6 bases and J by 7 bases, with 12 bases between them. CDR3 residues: CASREGSGGYTF. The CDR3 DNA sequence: TGTGCCAGCAGGGAGGGTTCGGGTGGCTACACCTTC.

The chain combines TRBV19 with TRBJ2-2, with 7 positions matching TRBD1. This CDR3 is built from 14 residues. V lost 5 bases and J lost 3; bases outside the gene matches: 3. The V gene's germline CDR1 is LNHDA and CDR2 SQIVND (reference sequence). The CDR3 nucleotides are TGTGCCAGTAGTTATACAGGGGACACCGGGGAGCTGTTTTTT. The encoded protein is CASSYTGDTGELFF. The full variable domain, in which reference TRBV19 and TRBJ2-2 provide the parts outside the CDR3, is DGGITQSPKYLFRKEGQNVTLSCEQNLNHDAMYWYRQDPGQGLRLIYYSQIVNDFQKGDIAEGYSVSREKKESFPLTVTSAQKNPTAFYLCASSYTGDTGELFFGEGSRLTVL.

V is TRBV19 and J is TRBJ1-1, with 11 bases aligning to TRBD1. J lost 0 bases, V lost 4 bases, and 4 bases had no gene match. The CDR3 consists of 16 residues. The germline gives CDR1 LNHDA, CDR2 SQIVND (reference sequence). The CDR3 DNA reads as TGTGCCAGTAGTACCGGGACAGGGGGGTTGAACACTGAAGCTTTCTTT. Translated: CASSTGTGGLNTEAFF.

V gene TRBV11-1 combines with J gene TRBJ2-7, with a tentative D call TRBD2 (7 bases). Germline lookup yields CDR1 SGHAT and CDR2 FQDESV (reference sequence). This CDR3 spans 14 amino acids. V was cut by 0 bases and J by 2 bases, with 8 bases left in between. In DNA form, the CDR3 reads TGTGCCAGCAGCTTAGCGGGGGGGCCCTACGAGCAGTACTTC. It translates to CASSLAGGPYEQYF.

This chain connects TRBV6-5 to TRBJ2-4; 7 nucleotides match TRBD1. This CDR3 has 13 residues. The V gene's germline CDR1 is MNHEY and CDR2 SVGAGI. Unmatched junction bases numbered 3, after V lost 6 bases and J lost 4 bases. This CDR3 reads CASSDRVKNIQYF. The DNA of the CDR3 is TGTGCCAGCAGCGACAGGGTGAAAAACATTCAGTACTTC.

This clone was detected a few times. The CDR3 DNA is TGTGCCAGCAGCTTCAATACGGGGGGCCTCTCTAGCACAGATACGCAGTATTTT. Its translation: CASSFNTGGLSSTDTQYF. V and J are TRBV7-9 and TRBJ2-3, with TRBD2 as a possible D gene (7 bases). Germline CDR1 and CDR2: SEHNR and FQNEAQ (reference sequence). CDR3 length equals 18 residues. V was trimmed by 3 bases and J by 0 bases, leaving 19 bases between them.

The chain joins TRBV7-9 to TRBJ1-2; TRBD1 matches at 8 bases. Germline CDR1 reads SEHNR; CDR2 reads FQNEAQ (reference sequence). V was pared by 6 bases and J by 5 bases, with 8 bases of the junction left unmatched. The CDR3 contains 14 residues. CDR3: CASRTGARGYGYTF. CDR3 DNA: TGTGCCAGCAGGACAGGGGCCCGGGGGTATGGCTACACCTTC.

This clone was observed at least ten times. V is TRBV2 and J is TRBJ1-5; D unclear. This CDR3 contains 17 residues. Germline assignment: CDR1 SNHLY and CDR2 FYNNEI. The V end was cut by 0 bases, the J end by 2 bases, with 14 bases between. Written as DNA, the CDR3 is TGTGCCAGCAGTGAAGCGCCAAACAGTTGGGGCAATCAGCCCCAGCATTTT. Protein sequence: CASSEAPNSWGNQPQHF.

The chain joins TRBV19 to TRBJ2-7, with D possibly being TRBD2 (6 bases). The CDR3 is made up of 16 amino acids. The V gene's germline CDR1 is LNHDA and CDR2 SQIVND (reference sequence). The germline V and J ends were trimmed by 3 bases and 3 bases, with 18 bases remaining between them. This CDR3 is CASSMIRESDHYEQYF. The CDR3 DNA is TGTGCCAGTAGTATGATCCGGGAGTCGGATCACTACGAGCAGTACTTC. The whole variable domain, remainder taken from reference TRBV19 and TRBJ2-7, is DGGITQSPKYLFRKEGQNVTLSCEQNLNHDAMYWYRQDPGQGLRLIYYSQIVNDFQKGDIAEGYSVSREKKESFPLTVTSAQKNPTAFYLCASSMIRESDHYEQYFGPGTRLTVT.

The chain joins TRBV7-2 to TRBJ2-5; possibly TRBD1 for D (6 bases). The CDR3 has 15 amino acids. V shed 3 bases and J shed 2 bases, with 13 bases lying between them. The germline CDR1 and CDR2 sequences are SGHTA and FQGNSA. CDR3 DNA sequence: TGTGCCAGCAGCTTCCTAGGGACAACACAAGAGACCCAGTACTTC. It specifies CASSFLGTTQETQYF.

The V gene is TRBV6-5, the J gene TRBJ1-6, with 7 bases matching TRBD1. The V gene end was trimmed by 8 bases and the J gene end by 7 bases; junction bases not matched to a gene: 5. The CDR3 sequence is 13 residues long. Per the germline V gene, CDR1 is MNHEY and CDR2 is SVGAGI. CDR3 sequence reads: CASSEQGNSPLHF. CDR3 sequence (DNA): TGTGCCAGCTCTGAACAGGGGAATTCACCCCTCCACTTT.